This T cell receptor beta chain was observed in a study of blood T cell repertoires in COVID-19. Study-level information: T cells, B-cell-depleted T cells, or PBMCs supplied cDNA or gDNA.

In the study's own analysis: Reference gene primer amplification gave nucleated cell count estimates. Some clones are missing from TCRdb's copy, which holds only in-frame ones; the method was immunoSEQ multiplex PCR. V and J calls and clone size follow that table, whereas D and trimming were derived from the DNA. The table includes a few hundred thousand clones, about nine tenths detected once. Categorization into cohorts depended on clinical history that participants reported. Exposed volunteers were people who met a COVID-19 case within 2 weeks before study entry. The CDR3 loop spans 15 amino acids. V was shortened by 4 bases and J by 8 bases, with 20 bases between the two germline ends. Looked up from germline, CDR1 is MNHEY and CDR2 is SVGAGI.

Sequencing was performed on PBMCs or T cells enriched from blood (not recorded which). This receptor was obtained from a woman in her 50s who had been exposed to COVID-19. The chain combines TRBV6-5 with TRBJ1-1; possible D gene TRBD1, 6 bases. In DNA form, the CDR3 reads TGTGCCAGCAGTTCTTTTGGGGGGGCTCCCGGGGAAGCTTTCTTT. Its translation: CASSSFGGAPGEAFF.